This T cell receptor (beta chain) was recovered during a study of low-dose radiotherapy and immunotherapy resistance in tumors. Background on the study: Cohort 1 received 0.5 Gy per fraction every 2 weeks, totaling 6.5 Gy.

The time point here: after trial treatment. Treatment reported: LDRT plus nivolumab, ipilimumab, low-dose cyclophosphamide and aspirin (RACIN trial). The donors, trial participants, received nivolumab, ipilimumab, aspirin, low-dose cyclophosphamide and low-dose radiotherapy. At least ten counts were recorded for this clonotype. The CDR3 is 14 amino acids. CDR1 and CDR2 (germline): SGHKS, YYEKEE (reference sequence). Trimming removed 0 bases from V and 1 base from J, with 8 bases in between. First-strand cDNA relied on TRAV- and TRBV-specific primers spanning alpha and beta chains. PCR amplification of the TCRs was performed with Phusion for 20 PCR cycles, and it relied on a constant-region primer together with a V-primer adapter. TCRdb fed the reads into MiXCR, producing one record per CDR3 protein. Here the sample spans roughly 95,000 distinct CDR3 sequences, less than 25% being singletons.

The material was PBMCs, obtained after low-dose radiotherapy plus immunotherapy. The rearrangement uses TRBV5-5 and TRBJ2-7; D uncertain. The origin of this receptor is a female donor with ovarian cancer. The CDR3 loop reads CASSLAPGSYEQYF. The DNA of the CDR3 is TGTGCCAGCAGCTTGGCCCCGGGTTCCTACGAGCAGTACTTC.